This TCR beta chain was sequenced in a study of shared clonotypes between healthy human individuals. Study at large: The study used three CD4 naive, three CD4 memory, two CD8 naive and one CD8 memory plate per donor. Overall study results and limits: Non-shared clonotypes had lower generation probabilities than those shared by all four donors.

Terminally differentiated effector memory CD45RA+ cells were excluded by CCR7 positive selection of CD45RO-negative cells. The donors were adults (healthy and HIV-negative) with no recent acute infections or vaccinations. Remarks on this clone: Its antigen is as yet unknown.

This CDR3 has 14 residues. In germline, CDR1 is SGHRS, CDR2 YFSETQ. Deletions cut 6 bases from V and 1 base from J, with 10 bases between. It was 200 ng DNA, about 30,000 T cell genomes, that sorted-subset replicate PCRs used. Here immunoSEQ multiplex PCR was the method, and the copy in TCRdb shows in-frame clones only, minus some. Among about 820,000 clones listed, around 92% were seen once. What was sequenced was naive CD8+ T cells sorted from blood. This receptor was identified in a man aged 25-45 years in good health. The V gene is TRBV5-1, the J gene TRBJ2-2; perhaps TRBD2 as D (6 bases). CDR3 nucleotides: TGCGCCAGCAACCCCGGGGGGAACACCGGGGAGCTGTTTTTT. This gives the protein CASNPGGNTGELFF.